This TCR beta chain was captured by sequencing in a study of T cells in Graves' hyperthyroidism and ophthalmopathy. It was RNA transcripts that yielded the amplified TCR beta CDR3 regions. The HTBI primer set served for first-round RT-PCR of the TCR CDR3. Via MiXCR, TCRdb re-called the multiplex PCR reads, giving one row per CDR3 protein. The sample records 250,000 to 300,000 distinct CDR3 sequences, around a fifth being singletons. Overall study findings and caveats: Most thyroid clonotypes expanded above 0.001 were also detected in blood. Before onset, ophthalmopathy was predicted by the model a median around 6.5 months earlier. Through a model of 13 V-J features, ophthalmopathy was separated from stable hyperthyroidism.

This clonotype was seen repeatedly, ten times or more. Its antigen is as yet unknown. Input material: blood. The receptor was isolated from a man aged 45-65 years with Graves' ophthalmopathy.

This CDR3 is CAPAGAAEAFF. CDR3 nucleotides: TGTGCCCCAGCCGGGGCGGCTGAAGCTTTCTTT. The chain combines TRBV28 with TRBJ1-1; a possible D gene is TRBD1 (5 bases). Deletions cut 11 bases from V and 6 bases from J, with 13 bases between. There are 11 residues in the CDR3. CDR1 and CDR2 from the germline V gene are MDHEN and SYDVKM.